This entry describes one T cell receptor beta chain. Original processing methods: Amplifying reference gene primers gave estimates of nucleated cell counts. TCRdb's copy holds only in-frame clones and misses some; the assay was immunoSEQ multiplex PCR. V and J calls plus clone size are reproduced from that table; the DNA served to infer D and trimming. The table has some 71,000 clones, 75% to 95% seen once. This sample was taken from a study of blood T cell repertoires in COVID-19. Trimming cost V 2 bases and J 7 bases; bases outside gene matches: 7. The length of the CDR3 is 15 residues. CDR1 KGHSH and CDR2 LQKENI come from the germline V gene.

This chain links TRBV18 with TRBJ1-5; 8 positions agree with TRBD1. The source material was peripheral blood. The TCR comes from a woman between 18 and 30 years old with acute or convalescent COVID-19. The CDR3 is CASSPFQGASQPQHF. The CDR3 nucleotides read TGTGCCAGCTCACCATTCCAGGGGGCAAGCCAGCCCCAGCATTTT.